This TCR beta chain emerged from a study of T cells in placental villitis. Describing the broader study: To test an allograft-versus-infection hypothesis, the study compared placental TCR-beta repertoires across three groups: villitis of unknown etiology, unaffected controls matched for gestational age, and infectious villitis. Beyond this particular receptor, the publication reports: CMV-specific clone frequencies were higher in infectious CMV cases than in villitis of unknown etiology (around 0.01 vs 0.001), and the villitis of unknown etiology frequencies did not differ from those of controls. Small amounts of decidua were contained in the paraffin blocks, so some of the captured T cells, especially in controls, may have been decidual rather than villous infiltrates. Bulk tissue sequencing could not distinguish helper, regulatory or cytotoxic T cells, nor maternal versus fetal T cells, and excluded gamma-delta receptors.

The study included five infectious villitis placentae (four with confirmed cytomegalovirus and one with Toxoplasma gondii), and these placentae were not matched to the other groups. The mothers in the infectious villitis group were younger, had smaller fetuses, and delivered preterm or had intrauterine demise in two cases. After delivery, placentae were collected and subjected to gross and histological evaluation prior to the selection of archival tissue. Five 10-micron scrolls were cut from each FFPE block, and DNA was isolated using the AllPrep DNA/RNA FFPE Tissue kit. NanoDrop was used to check DNA concentration and purity, and a Bioanalyzer was used to assess RNA quality. CDR1 and CDR2 are read off the germline V gene as MNHEY and SVGAGI. The V and J ends are trimmed by 3 bases and 0 bases, leaving 8 bases between them. Spanning cysteine to phenylalanine, the CDR3 consists of 14 amino acids. Kept here is only the CDR3 DNA, which spans 42 bases and is read in frame from base 1.

Comments on this clone: Its antigen remains undetermined. Nothing much larger sits one base from this clone, and base qualities are not available.

Amplification of TCR-beta CDR3 regions from genomic DNA was performed with the immunoSEQ v4 bias-controlled multiplex PCR assay, which was run blinded to group allocation. Reference gene primers were added alongside TCR-beta primers to estimate nucleated cell and T cell quantities per sample. Sequencing of the libraries was performed on an Illumina MiSeq with a 100-cycle paired-end protocol. For the original study's pipeline: In the immunoSEQ Analyzer software, diversity and richness were calculated, with richness measured by iChao1 and clonality based on Pielou evenness and Shannon diversity on a 0-1 scale where a higher value means less diversity. CDR3 amino acid sequences together with their V/J genes were searched in VDJdb for CMV, EBV and influenza A specificities using confidence 3 and substitution 2. The Morisita-Horn index was used to measure TCR-beta amino acid clonotype overlap among the villitis of unknown etiology, infectious villitis and control repertoires. TCRdb holds this immuneACCESS table with in-frame rearrangements only. Some clones are missing; in checked studies, unresolved V genes explain under half, and the rest has no known cause. The V and J calls and clone size were taken over from that table, and D and trimming were inferred from the DNA. This sample has nearly 2,500 clones in its table, and 82% of those were observed once. Jointly, the top ten make up over 40% of the sample.

The sequence links TRBV6-5 to TRBJ1-1; TRBD1 could be the D gene, as 5 bases match. Sequencing input: placental tissue containing maternal and fetal cells. The sequence was obtained from a human patient with infectious villitis; the placental T cells may come from both mother and fetus. For the CDR3, the sequence is CASSYRTMNTEAFF. The nucleotide sequence reads TGTGCCAGCAGTTATAGGACAATGAACACTGAAGCTTTCTTT.